This paragraph reports one T cell receptor beta chain. Living in 24 US areas, the participants were between about 18 and 100 years of age. Donors were grouped by their self-reported clinical history. The data originate from a study of blood T cell repertoires in COVID-19. Study at large: Acute and convalescent COVID-19 samples came from the United States, Italy and Spain.

Germline CDR1 and CDR2: MNHEY and SVGAGI. The CDR3 runs to 14 residues. V shed 2 bases and J shed 6 bases, with 10 bases lying between them. Under the authors' procedure: Estimates of nucleated cell counts were drawn from the amplification of reference gene primers. The method was immunoSEQ multiplex PCR; TCRdb's version includes in-frame clones alone and lacks a portion of them. V, J and clone size are taken as reported in that table, and D and trimming were inferred from the DNA itself. The table shows 400,000 or so clones, with 88% occurring only once. This receptor was identified in a woman between 40 and 55 years old with acute COVID-19. The sequenced material came from PBMCs or T cells enriched from blood (not recorded which). V usage is TRBV6-5 and J usage is TRBJ2-2, with D perhaps TRBD2 (5 bases). The CDR3 DNA reads as TGTGCCAGCAGTTACGAGGTCGGGGCCGGGGAGCTGTTTTTT. It is translated as CASSYEVGAGELFF.